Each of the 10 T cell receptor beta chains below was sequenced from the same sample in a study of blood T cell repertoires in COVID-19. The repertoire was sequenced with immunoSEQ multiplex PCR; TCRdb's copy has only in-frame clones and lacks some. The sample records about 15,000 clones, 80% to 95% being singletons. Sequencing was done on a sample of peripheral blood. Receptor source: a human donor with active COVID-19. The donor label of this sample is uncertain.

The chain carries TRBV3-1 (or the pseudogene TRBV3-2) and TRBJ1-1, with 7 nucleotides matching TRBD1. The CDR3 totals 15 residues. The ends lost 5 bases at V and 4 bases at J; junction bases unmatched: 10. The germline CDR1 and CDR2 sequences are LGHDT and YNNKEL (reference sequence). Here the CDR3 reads CASSKRGGAGTEAFF. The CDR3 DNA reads TGTGCCAGCAGCAAACGAGGGGGCGCGGGCACTGAAGCTTTCTTT.

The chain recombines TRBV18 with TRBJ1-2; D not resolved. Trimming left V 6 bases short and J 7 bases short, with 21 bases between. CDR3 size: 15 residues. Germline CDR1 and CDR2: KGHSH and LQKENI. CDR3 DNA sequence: TGTGCCAGCTCCCCTAGCACGGATTCCATACCTGGCTACACCTTC. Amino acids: CASSPSTDSIPGYTF.

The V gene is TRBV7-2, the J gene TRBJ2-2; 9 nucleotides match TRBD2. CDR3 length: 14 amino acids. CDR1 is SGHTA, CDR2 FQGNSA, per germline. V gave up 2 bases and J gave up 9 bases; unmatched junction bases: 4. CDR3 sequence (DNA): TGTGCCAGCAGCTTAAGTGGGACTAGCAGGGAGCTGTTTTTT. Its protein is CASSLSGTSRELFF.

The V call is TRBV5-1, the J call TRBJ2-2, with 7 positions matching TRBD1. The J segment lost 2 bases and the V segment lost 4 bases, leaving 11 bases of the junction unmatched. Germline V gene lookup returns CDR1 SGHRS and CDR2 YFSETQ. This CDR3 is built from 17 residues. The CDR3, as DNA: TGCGCCAGCAGCCTCCGCCTGACAGGGACCAACACCGGGGAGCTGTTTTTT. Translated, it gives CASSLRLTGTNTGELFF.

CDR3 in DNA: TGCGCCAGCAGCTTGAGGGTAGCGGGAGTCAGTGAGCAGTTCTTC. It codes for CASSLRVAGVSEQFF. The chain couples TRBV5-1 to TRBJ2-1, with 9 bases matching TRBD2. CDR3 length equals 15 residues. The germline CDR1 and CDR2 sequences are SGHRS and YFSETQ. Unmatched junction bases numbered 8, after V lost 1 base and J lost 9 bases.

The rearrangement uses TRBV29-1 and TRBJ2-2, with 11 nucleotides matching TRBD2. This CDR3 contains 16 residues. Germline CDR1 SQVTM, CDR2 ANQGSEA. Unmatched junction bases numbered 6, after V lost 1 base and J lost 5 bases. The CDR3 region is CSVEVSLAGGTGELFF. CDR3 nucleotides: TGCAGCGTTGAAGTGAGCCTAGCGGGAGGTACCGGGGAGCTGTTTTTT.

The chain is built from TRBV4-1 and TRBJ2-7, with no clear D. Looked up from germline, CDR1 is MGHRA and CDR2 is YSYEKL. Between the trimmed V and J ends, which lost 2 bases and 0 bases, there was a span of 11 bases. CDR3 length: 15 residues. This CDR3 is CASSQQTAVSYEQYF. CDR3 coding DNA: TGCGCCAGCAGCCAACAAACGGCGGTCTCCTACGAGCAGTACTTC.

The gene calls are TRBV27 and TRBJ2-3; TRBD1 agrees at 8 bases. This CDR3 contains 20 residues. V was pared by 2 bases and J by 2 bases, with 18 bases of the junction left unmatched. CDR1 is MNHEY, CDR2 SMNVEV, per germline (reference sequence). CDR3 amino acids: CASSLRYAPGRGRVTDTQYF. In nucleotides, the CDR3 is TGTGCCAGCAGTTTACGATACGCACCTGGCAGGGGGCGAGTCACAGATACGCAGTATTTT.

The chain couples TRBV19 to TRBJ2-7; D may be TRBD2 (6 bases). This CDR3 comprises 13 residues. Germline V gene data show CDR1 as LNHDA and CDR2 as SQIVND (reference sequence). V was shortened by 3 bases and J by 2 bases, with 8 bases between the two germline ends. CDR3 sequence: CASSIGGTYEQYF. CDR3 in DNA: TGTGCCAGTAGTATTGGGGGGACCTACGAGCAGTACTTC.

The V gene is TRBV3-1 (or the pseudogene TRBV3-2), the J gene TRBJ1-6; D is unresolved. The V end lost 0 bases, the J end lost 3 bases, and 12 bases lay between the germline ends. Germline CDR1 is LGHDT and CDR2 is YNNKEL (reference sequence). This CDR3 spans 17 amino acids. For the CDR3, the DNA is TGTGCCAGCAGCCAAGATCTCAGCGGGCACTATAATTCACCCCTCCACTTT. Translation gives CASSQDLSGHYNSPLHF.